These T cell receptor beta chains were read from a single sample in a study of response to subunit inactivated influenza vaccine. TCRdb reprocessed the RT-PCR reads with MiXCR, giving one entry per CDR3 protein. This sample has around 200,000 distinct CDR3 sequences, with about a tenth found just once. The sequences come from non-naive T cells sorted from PBMCs, collected on the day of vaccination. The receptors come from a man aged 50 to 59 who received an inactivated influenza vaccine. Each CDR3 is given with its conserved first and last residue. The order of the fields is CDR3 protein, CDR3 DNA, J gene, CDR3 length, V gene, clone size, D gene. A D gene is named only where the DNA matches it firmly. Clone size appears in some rows only: once, few, many, or a class for an expanded clone.

cdr3_aa: CASSIPGGSGSGANVLTF; cdr3_nt: TGCGCCAGCAGCATCCCGGGGGGGTCTGGCTCTGGGGCCAACGTCCTGACTTTC; j_call: TRBJ2-6; cdr3_length: 18; v_call: TRBV4-1; clone_size: -; d_call: TRBD2
cdr3_aa: CSARSLSAGDTYERYF; cdr3_nt: TGCAGTGCTAGATCGCTCTCCGCGGGAGACACCTACGAGCGGTACTTC; j_call: TRBJ2-7; cdr3_length: 16; v_call: TRBV20-1; clone_size: many; d_call: TRBD2
cdr3_aa: CASSQGIVGTGQETQYF; cdr3_nt: TGTGCCAGCAGCCAAGGGATCGTTGGGACAGGGCAAGAGACCCAGTACTTC; j_call: TRBJ2-5; cdr3_length: 17; v_call: TRBV3-1; clone_size: many; d_call: TRBD1
cdr3_aa: CASSPRQQETQYF; cdr3_nt: TGTGCCAGCTCACCGCGTCAGCAAGAGACCCAGTACTTC; j_call: TRBJ2-5; cdr3_length: 13; v_call: TRBV18; clone_size: few; d_call: -
cdr3_aa: CASSPSGGPGGTDTQYF; cdr3_nt: TGTGCCAGCAGTCCGAGCGGGGGGCCGGGGGGCACAGATACGCAGTATTTT; j_call: TRBJ2-3; cdr3_length: 17; v_call: TRBV6-1; clone_size: few; d_call: TRBD2
cdr3_aa: CASQPDGAGVSPQHF; cdr3_nt: TGTGCCAGCCAGCCAGACGGGGCAGGGGTATCGCCCCAGCATTTT; j_call: TRBJ1-5; cdr3_length: 15; v_call: TRBV6-2/TRBV6-3; clone_size: many; d_call: -
cdr3_aa: CASSFIASGGQSRPGELFF; cdr3_nt: TGTGCCAGCAGTTTCATCGCTAGCGGAGGGCAAAGTCGTCCCGGGGAGCTGTTTTTT; j_call: TRBJ2-2; cdr3_length: 19; v_call: TRBV28; clone_size: -; d_call: TRBD2
cdr3_aa: CASGETQYF; cdr3_nt: TGTGCCAGCGGTGAGACCCAGTACTTC; j_call: TRBJ2-5; cdr3_length: 9; v_call: TRBV6-2/TRBV6-3; clone_size: many; d_call: -
cdr3_aa: CASSKRDDYGYTF; cdr3_nt: TGTGCCAGCAGCAAAAGAGACGACTATGGCTACACCTTC; j_call: TRBJ1-2; cdr3_length: 13; v_call: TRBV3-1; clone_size: once; d_call: -
cdr3_aa: CASSLRWGGDGYTF; cdr3_nt: TGTGCCAGCAGCTTAAGGTGGGGAGGGGATGGCTACACCTTC; j_call: TRBJ1-2; cdr3_length: 14; v_call: TRBV7-2; clone_size: few; d_call: -
cdr3_aa: CSVTGTGETQQFF; cdr3_nt: TGCAGCGTCACCGGGACAGGGGAGACTCAACAGTTCTTC; j_call: TRBJ2-1; cdr3_length: 13; v_call: TRBV29-1; clone_size: many; d_call: TRBD1
cdr3_aa: CASSLTGSAQHF; cdr3_nt: TGTGCCAGCAGCCTTACAGGCTCGGCCCAGCATTTT; j_call: TRBJ1-5; cdr3_length: 12; v_call: TRBV7-2; clone_size: -; d_call: -
cdr3_aa: CASRAGQGLAKNIQYF; cdr3_nt: TGCGCCAGCCGGGCCGGGCAGGGTTTAGCCAAAAACATTCAGTACTTC; j_call: TRBJ2-4; cdr3_length: 16; v_call: TRBV5-1; clone_size: many; d_call: -
cdr3_aa: CATSQAGTDTQYF; cdr3_nt: TGTGCCACCAGTCAAGCAGGCACAGATACGCAGTATTTT; j_call: TRBJ2-3; cdr3_length: 13; v_call: TRBV24-1; clone_size: few; d_call: -
cdr3_aa: CASSGPTKGYGYTF; cdr3_nt: TGTGCCAGCAGTGGGCCGACGAAAGGCTATGGCTACACCTTC; j_call: TRBJ1-2; cdr3_length: 14; v_call: TRBV6-1; clone_size: few; d_call: -
cdr3_aa: CASSPDRVVYEQYF; cdr3_nt: TGTGCCAGCAGCCCTGACAGGGTCGTGTACGAGCAGTACTTC; j_call: TRBJ2-7; cdr3_length: 14; v_call: TRBV7-2; clone_size: few; d_call: TRBD1
cdr3_aa: CASSQIRTREQYF; cdr3_nt: TGTGCCAGCAGCCAAATTCGTACGCGCGAGCAGTACTTC; j_call: TRBJ2-7; cdr3_length: 13; v_call: TRBV14; clone_size: -; d_call: -
cdr3_aa: CASSKPLREDTGELFF; cdr3_nt: TGTGCCAGCAGCAAACCCCTCAGGGAGGACACCGGGGAGCTGTTTTTT; j_call: TRBJ2-2; cdr3_length: 16; v_call: TRBV21-1; clone_size: few; d_call: -
cdr3_aa: CSARDLRSGTEQFF; cdr3_nt: TGCAGTGCTAGAGATCTGCGTTCAGGGACTGAGCAGTTCTTC; j_call: TRBJ2-1; cdr3_length: 14; v_call: TRBV20-1; clone_size: few; d_call: -
cdr3_aa: CASSGDGSPLHF; cdr3_nt: TGTGCCAGCAGTGGGGATGGTTCACCCCTCCACTTT; j_call: TRBJ1-6; cdr3_length: 12; v_call: TRBV9; clone_size: -; d_call: -
cdr3_aa: CASSLLSGNEQFF; cdr3_nt: TGTGCCAGCAGCTTGTTAAGCGGGAATGAGCAGTTCTTC; j_call: TRBJ2-1; cdr3_length: 13; v_call: TRBV5-6; clone_size: many; d_call: -
cdr3_aa: CASTAGTGGTQYF; cdr3_nt: TGTGCCAGCACCGCCGGGACGGGAGGGACCCAGTACTTC; j_call: TRBJ2-5; cdr3_length: 13; v_call: TRBV6-1; clone_size: few; d_call: TRBD2
cdr3_aa: CASSQVDSDTQYF; cdr3_nt: TGCGCCAGCAGCCAAGTGGACTCAGATACGCAGTATTTT; j_call: TRBJ2-3; cdr3_length: 13; v_call: TRBV4-3; clone_size: many; d_call: -
cdr3_aa: CASSLAGARDEQFF; cdr3_nt: TGCGCCAGCAGCTTGGCTGGGGCTAGGGATGAGCAGTTCTTC; j_call: TRBJ2-1; cdr3_length: 14; v_call: TRBV5-1; clone_size: -; d_call: -
cdr3_aa: CASSDPGTGSTDTQYF; cdr3_nt: TGTGCCAGCAGTGACCCCGGGACAGGGAGCACAGATACGCAGTATTTT; j_call: TRBJ2-3; cdr3_length: 16; v_call: TRBV28; clone_size: -; d_call: TRBD1
cdr3_aa: CASSGTSSTDTQYF; cdr3_nt: TGTGCCAGCAGCGGGACTTCTAGCACAGATACGCAGTATTTT; j_call: TRBJ2-3; cdr3_length: 14; v_call: TRBV12-3/TRBV12-4; clone_size: many; d_call: -
cdr3_aa: CASRRALDGRSSTDTQYF; cdr3_nt: TGCGCCAGCCGCCGTGCGCTTGACGGGAGGTCTTCCACAGATACGCAGTATTTT; j_call: TRBJ2-3; cdr3_length: 18; v_call: TRBV4-3; clone_size: -; d_call: TRBD2
cdr3_aa: CSVGQNYNSPLHF; cdr3_nt: TGCAGCGTTGGACAGAACTATAATTCACCCCTCCACTTT; j_call: TRBJ1-6; cdr3_length: 13; v_call: TRBV29-1; clone_size: many; d_call: -
cdr3_aa: CASSSQGASVGSNQPQHF; cdr3_nt: TGCGCCAGCAGTTCACAGGGGGCCTCAGTCGGTAGCAATCAGCCCCAGCATTTT; j_call: TRBJ1-5; cdr3_length: 18; v_call: TRBV10-2; clone_size: many; d_call: TRBD1
cdr3_aa: CASSLRGGATEAFF; cdr3_nt: TGTGCCAGCAGCCTAAGGGGGGGGGCCACTGAAGCTTTCTTT; j_call: TRBJ1-1; cdr3_length: 14; v_call: TRBV7-2; clone_size: -; d_call: -
cdr3_aa: CSARPPGQGFSEQYF; cdr3_nt: TGCAGTGCTAGACCCCCGGGACAGGGTTTCTCCGAGCAGTACTTC; j_call: TRBJ2-7; cdr3_length: 15; v_call: TRBV20-1; clone_size: -; d_call: TRBD1